This TCR beta chain was identified in a study of naive and memory T cell subsets. This clonotype was detected a few times. Germline assignment: CDR1 SGHTA and CDR2 FQGNSA. V was clipped by 3 bases and J by 3 bases, with 12 bases between them. This CDR3 spans 15 amino acids. Both TRBC1 and TRBC2 were covered by a beta constant-region primer of two equimolar oligonucleotides. TCRdb processed the UMI-ligation and nested PCR reads anew with MiXCR; each CDR3 protein has one entry. The table includes 70,000 to 95,000 distinct CDR3 sequences, 5.5% to 8.5% detected once. The sample comprised central memory CD4+ T cells from blood. The source of this sequence is a human donor in good health. The chain carries TRBV7-2 and TRBJ2-1; tentative D call: TRBD2 (5 bases). This chain's CDR3 is CASSFHGLNYNEQFF. The CDR3 bases are TGTGCCAGCAGCTTTCACGGACTGAACTACAATGAGCAGTTCTTC.